The clone carrying this T cell receptor (beta chain) was seen just once. The data were obtained in a study of blood T cell repertoires in COVID-19. The overall study: Some COVID-19 samples were acute and others convalescent; all came from the United States, Italy and Spain.

Clones were read by immunoSEQ multiplex PCR, and TCRdb kept only the in-frame ones, dropping some. This sample carries about 220,000 clones, roughly nine tenths of them seen once, and the ten largest clones take about 3%. Germline lookup yields CDR1 MNHEY and CDR2 SVGAGI. V was pared by 0 bases and J by 7 bases, with 13 bases between. The CDR3 spans 16 residues. The source material was PBMCs or T cells enriched from blood (not recorded which). The rearrangement links TRBV6-5 to TRBJ1-6; tentatively, D is TRBD1 (6 bases). This receptor was identified in a woman in her late teens or twenties in a cohort exposed to, infected with or recovered from COVID-19 (not recorded which). The CDR3 nucleotides are TGTGCCAGCAGTTACTCGAACGGACAGCGAAATTCACCCCTCCACTTT. Translated: CASSYSNGQRNSPLHF.